These 18 T cell receptor beta chains share one sample of origin, sequenced in a study of CXCR3-negative and CXCR3-positive naive CD8 T cells. The study's findings and limits: TRB CDR3s of CXCR3-positive naive cells were more hydrophobic than those of CXCR3-negative naive cells.

UMI-labeled 5' RACE TRB cDNA libraries were prepared from the cells. From its re-call of the 5' RACE reads, TCRdb lists each CDR3 protein once, without DNA. The listing contains 90,000 to 150,000 distinct CDR3 sequences. No antigen has been identified for these receptors. Sequencing used naive CXCR3+ CD8+ T cells from blood. The subset here: CD45RO-CCR7+CD27+CD95- naive CD8+ T cells expressing CXCR3 (TNR3+). Source of these receptors: a human donor in good health. Some clones in this sample may be carry-over from other donors' samples.

The V gene is TRBV29-1, the J gene TRBJ2-7. This CDR3 comprises 12 residues. The germline V gene has CDR1 SQVTM and CDR2 ANQGSEA. This CDR3 reads CSVYDGSYEQYF.

This chain joins TRBV7-9 and TRBJ2-1; the D call of TRBD2 rests on TCRdb alone, since no DNA is present to check it. This CDR3 region has 18 residues. Germline CDR1 SEHNR, CDR2 FQNEAQ (reference sequence). CDR3 residues: CASSLSLAGGHSYNEQFF.

The chain carries TRBV20-1 and TRBJ2-2; TCRdb lists TRBD1, though no DNA is available to test this call. CDR3 length equals 14 residues. CDR1 and CDR2 (germline): DFQATT, SNEGSKA (reference sequence). CDR3 region: CSARVTVNTGELFF.

This sequence joins TRBV11-2 and TRBJ2-3; TCRdb returns TRBD2, unconfirmable since there is no DNA. CDR3 size: 20 residues. CDR1 is SGHAT, CDR2 FQNNGV, per germline. The CDR3 sequence is CASRGETGLAGGGYTDTQYF.

This rearrangement joins TRBV24-1 to TRBJ1-5; the TRBD1 assignment by TCRdb is unverifiable without DNA. The CDR3 consists of 16 residues. Germline CDR1 and CDR2: KGHDR and SFDVKD. The CDR3 here is CATSDGGQDSNQPQHF.

The chain has TRBV27 and TRBJ1-5. Germline assignment: CDR1 MNHEY and CDR2 SMNVEV (reference sequence). The CDR3 spans 13 residues. The CDR3 here is CASSLSGNQPQHF.

This chain's CDR3 is CASSVTGLEETQYF. The chain employs TRBV25-1 and TRBJ2-5; no DNA is available, so the TRBD1 call from TCRdb remains unchecked. Germline V gene lookup returns CDR1 MGHDK and CDR2 SYGVNS. The CDR3 covers 14 residues.

This chain uses TRBV29-1 with TRBJ2-2; TCRdb's D gene call, TRBD1, goes unchecked for lack of DNA. Germline-derived CDR1 and CDR2 are SQVTM and ANQGSEA. There are 16 residues in the CDR3. CDR3 in amino acids: CSGRGQGALVTGELFF.

The chain uses TRBV11-1 and TRBJ2-7. The germline V gene encodes CDR1 SGHAT and CDR2 FQDESV (reference sequence). The CDR3 has 16 amino acids. The CDR3: CASSFNTDLIRYEQYF.

This rearrangement joins TRBV2 to TRBJ1-2; TCRdb reports TRBD1, a call that lacks DNA to check it against. Germline loops: CDR1 SNHLY, CDR2 FYNNEI. CDR3 size: 13 residues. CDR3 amino acids: CASSTGTGYGYTF. The full variable domain, its missing parts supplied by reference TRBV2 and TRBJ1-2, is EPEVTQTPSHQVTQMGQEVILRCVPISNHLYFYWYRQILGQKVEFLVSFYNNEISEKSEIFDDQFSVERPDGSNFTLKIRSTKLEDSAMYFCASSTGTGYGYTFGSGTRLTVV.

The chain employs TRBV27 and TRBJ2-7; TCRdb selects TRBD2, and the lack of DNA leaves this call unchecked. In germline, CDR1 is MNHEY, CDR2 SMNVEV (reference sequence). CDR3 length: 15 residues. The chain's CDR3 is CASSGILAETYEQYF.

This rearrangement joins TRBV4-3 to TRBJ2-3; the D call of TRBD2 rests on TCRdb alone, since no DNA is present to check it. CDR3 size: 15 residues. CDR1 is LGHNA, CDR2 YSLEER, per germline. The CDR3 loop is CASTPGTSGTDTQYF.

The CDR3 sequence is CASSLSVGLYEKLFF. V is TRBV27 and J is TRBJ1-4. This CDR3 has 15 amino acids. The V gene's germline CDR1 is MNHEY and CDR2 SMNVEV (reference sequence).

The rearrangement joins TRBV4-3 to TRBJ2-1. The CDR3 consists of 16 residues. Germline values: CDR1 LGHNA, CDR2 YSLEER. CDR3 residues: CASSQENGPSYNEQFF.

V gene TRBV12-3 or TRBV12-4 combines with J gene TRBJ2-3; the TCRdb call, TRBD2, lacks DNA for checking. This CDR3 region has 15 residues. The chain's CDR3 is CASSPNEGGLDTQYF.

V gene TRBV6-6 combines with J gene TRBJ2-7; TCRdb's assignment of TRBD1 cannot be checked, as there is no DNA. Germline CDR1 and CDR2: MNHNY and SVGAGI (reference sequence). The CDR3 is 16 residues long. CDR3 amino acids: CASSYRGQGFSYEQHF.

The CDR3 sequence: CSAVFVGGHNEQFF. The gene calls are TRBV20-1 and TRBJ2-1; TCRdb lists TRBD1, though no DNA is available to test this call. The length of the CDR3 is 14 residues. The germline V gene has CDR1 DFQATT and CDR2 SNEGSKA (reference sequence).

The V and J genes are TRBV14 and TRBJ2-1; TCRdb reports TRBD2, a call that lacks DNA to check it against. This CDR3 has 16 amino acids. Germline V gene sequence: CDR1 SGHDN, CDR2 FVKESK. CDR3: CASSQRLAGGPNEQFF.